The following is a TCR beta chain sequence with its context. What it recognizes is unknown. This record comes from a study of vaccination and CD4 T cells after COVID-19. This CDR3 spans 15 amino acids. Germline-derived CDR1 and CDR2 are KGHSH and LQKENI. V lost 3 bases and J lost 1; bases outside the gene matches: 4. The Oncomine TCR Beta short-read assay was applied to DNA of cultured CD4+ T cells. Using its own MiXCR run on the PCR reads, TCRdb lists one record per CDR3 protein. The sample has more than 10,000 distinct CDR3 sequences; more than 45% are singletons. Treatment meaning: approximately nine-day PBMC culture with coronavirus spike peptide pools or control peptides (ViraFEST assay). Antigen-specific T cell expansion with peptide pools preceded TCR sequencing in the ViraFEST approach.

The receptor was derived from a human donor who had recovered from COVID-19. Material for sequencing was CD4+ T cells from blood, cultured in vitro. The chain has TRBV18 and TRBJ2-3; 7 positions match TRBD1. The CDR3 loop is CASSPQTGRTDTQYF. CDR3 DNA: TGTGCCAGCTCACCTCAGACAGGGCGCACAGATACGCAGTATTTT.